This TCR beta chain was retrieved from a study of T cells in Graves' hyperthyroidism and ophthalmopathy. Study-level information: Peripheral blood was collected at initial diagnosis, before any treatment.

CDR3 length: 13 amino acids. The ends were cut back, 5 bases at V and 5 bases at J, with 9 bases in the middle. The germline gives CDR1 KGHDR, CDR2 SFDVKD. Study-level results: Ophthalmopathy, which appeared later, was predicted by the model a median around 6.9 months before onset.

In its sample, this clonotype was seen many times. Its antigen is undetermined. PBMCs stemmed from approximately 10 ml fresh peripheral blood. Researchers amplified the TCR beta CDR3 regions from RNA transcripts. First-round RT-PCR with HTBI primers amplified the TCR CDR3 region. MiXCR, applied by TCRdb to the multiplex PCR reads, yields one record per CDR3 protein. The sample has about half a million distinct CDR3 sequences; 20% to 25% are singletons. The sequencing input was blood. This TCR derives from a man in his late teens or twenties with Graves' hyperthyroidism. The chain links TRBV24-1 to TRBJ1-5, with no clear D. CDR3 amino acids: CATSARVDQPQHF. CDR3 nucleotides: TGTGCCACCAGTGCTAGGGTCGATCAGCCCCAGCATTTT.